The entry that follows covers one T cell receptor beta chain sequence. Its specificity is unknown. The sample originates from a study of response to subunit inactivated influenza vaccine. Findings of the study overall: Few new T cells, the authors suggested, are recruited by each seasonal influenza vaccination.

MiXCR, applied by TCRdb to the RT-PCR reads, yields one record per CDR3 protein. Here the sample spans 530,000 or so distinct CDR3 sequences, about 25% being singletons. The CDR3 has 17 residues. V lost 5 bases to trimming and J lost 6 bases; unmatched junction nucleotides: 10. Per the germline V gene, CDR1 is DFQATT and CDR2 is SNEGSKA (reference sequence). This sequence was found in a man aged 50 to 60 who received an inactivated influenza vaccine. This material consisted of CD4+ T cells sorted from PBMCs, taken about 5 days after vaccination. The gene calls are TRBV20-1 and TRBJ2-1, with 16 bases fitting TRBD2. CDR3 amino acids: CSASGTSGREFINEQFF. The DNA for the CDR3 is TGCAGTGCTTCGGGGACTAGCGGGAGGGAATTTATCAATGAGCAGTTCTTC.